Here is one T cell receptor beta chain with its context. This sample was included in a study of T cells in Graves' hyperthyroidism and ophthalmopathy. Researchers took RNA transcripts and amplified the TCR beta CDR3 regions from them. HTBI primers were the set used in a first-round RT-PCR of the TCR CDR3. From the multiplex PCR reads, TCRdb called clonotypes with MiXCR, one entry per CDR3 protein. The data show a few hundred thousand distinct CDR3 sequences, roughly 15% seen once. This CDR3 contains 15 residues. Trimming cost V 6 bases and J 6 bases; bases outside gene matches: 6. Germline V gives CDR1 SNHLY, CDR2 FYNNEI.

This rearrangement joins TRBV2 to TRBJ2-3; 13 nucleotides agree with TRBD2. Sequenced material: blood. This clonotype was sampled from a woman aged 55-70 years with Graves' ophthalmopathy. The CDR3 sequence: CASSGLAGVADTQYF. For the CDR3, the DNA is TGTGCCAGCAGCGGACTAGCGGGAGTAGCGGATACGCAGTATTTT.